Listed here is a single T cell receptor (beta chain). RNA, at 0.5 to 1 ug, was reverse transcribed with random hexamers. TCRdb re-derived calls from the immunoSEQ multiplex PCR reads in MiXCR, one entry per CDR3 protein. The sample holds 110,000 or so distinct CDR3 sequences, 92% seen once. This sample is part of a study of CD8 T cells in Susac syndrome. V lost 3 bases and J lost 4; bases outside the gene matches: 3. Germline CDR1 SGHNT, CDR2 YYREEE (reference sequence). The CDR3 is made up of 13 amino acids. The authors carried out high-throughput sequencing of TCR beta. They applied it to CD8+ and CD4+ T cells obtained from blood.

The chain recombines TRBV5-4 with TRBJ1-2; 7 nucleotides match TRBD1. Sequenced sample: CD8+ T cells from PBMCs. The source is a human donor in good health. The CDR3 loop is CASSSTGPYGYTF. CDR3 nucleotide sequence: TGTGCCAGCAGCTCGACAGGGCCCTATGGCTACACCTTC.